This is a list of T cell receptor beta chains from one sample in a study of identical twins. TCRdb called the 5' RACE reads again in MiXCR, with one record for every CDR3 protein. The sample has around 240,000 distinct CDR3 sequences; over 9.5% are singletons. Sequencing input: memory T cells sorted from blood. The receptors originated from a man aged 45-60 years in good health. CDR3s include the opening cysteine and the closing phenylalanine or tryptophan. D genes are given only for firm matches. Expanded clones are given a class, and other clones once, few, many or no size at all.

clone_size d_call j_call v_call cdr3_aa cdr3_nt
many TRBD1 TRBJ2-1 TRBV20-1 CSARDPTGPYNEQFF TGCAGTGCTAGAGATCCGACAGGGCCCTACAATGAGCAGTTCTTC
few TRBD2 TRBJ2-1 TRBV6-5 CASSYSIYRGGTDEQFF TGTGCCAGCAGTTACTCGATTTACCGGGGGGGAACCGATGAGCAGTTCTTC
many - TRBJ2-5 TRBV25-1 CASSRSPQETQYF TGTGCCAGCAGTCGGTCCCCCCAAGAGACCCAGTACTTC
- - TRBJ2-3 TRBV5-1 CASSLDLGTEDTQYF TGCGCCAGCAGCTTGGATTTGGGGACCGAAGATACGCAGTATTTT
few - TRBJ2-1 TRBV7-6 CASSLEAGTSREQFF TGTGCCAGCAGCTTAGAAGCGGGCACTTCTCGTGAGCAGTTCTTC
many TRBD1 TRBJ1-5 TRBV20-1 CSAQTGGRRWGNQPQHF TGCAGTGCTCAAACAGGGGGCCGGCGGTGGGGCAATCAGCCCCAGCATTTT
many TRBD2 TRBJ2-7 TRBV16 CASSQLEAGGPEEQYF TGTGCCAGCAGCCAATTAGAAGCGGGAGGGCCGGAGGAGCAGTACTTC
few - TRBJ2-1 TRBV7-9 CASSLLPGVSSYNEQFF TGTGCCAGCAGCTTACTTCCAGGGGTTAGCTCCTACAATGAGCAGTTCTTC
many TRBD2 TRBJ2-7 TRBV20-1 CSARGAPGLALGGWGEQYF TGCAGTGCTAGAGGAGCGCCGGGACTAGCTCTTGGGGGCTGGGGGGAGCAGTACTTC
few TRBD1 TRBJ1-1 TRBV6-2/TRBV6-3 CASSYSYGTENTEAFF TGTGCCAGCAGTTACTCTTACGGGACAGAGAACACTGAAGCTTTCTTT
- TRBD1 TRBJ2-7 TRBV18 CASSRNRDRSSYEQYF TGTGCCAGCTCGCGAAACCGGGACAGGAGCTCCTACGAGCAGTACTTC
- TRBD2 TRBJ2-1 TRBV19 CASRANGREGYNEQFF TGTGCCAGTAGGGCCAATGGGCGGGAGGGCTACAATGAGCAGTTCTTC
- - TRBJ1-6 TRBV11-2 CASSLAWGGDSPLHF TGTGCCAGCAGCTTAGCCTGGGGGGGGGATTCACCCCTCCACTTT
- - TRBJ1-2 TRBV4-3 CASSQGLGDYGYTF TGCGCCAGCAGCCAAGGCCTAGGCGACTATGGCTACACCTTC
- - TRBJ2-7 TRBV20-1 CSARDPQAATYEQYF TGCAGTGCTAGAGATCCACAGGCGGCGACCTACGAGCAGTACTTC
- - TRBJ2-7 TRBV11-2 CASSFDRDRGSGRNYEQYF TGTGCCAGCAGCTTCGACCGGGACAGGGGTAGCGGGAGAAACTACGAGCAGTACTTC
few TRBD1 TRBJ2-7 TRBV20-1 CSATPTGQQGYEQYF TGCAGTGCTACACCCACTGGCCAACAGGGGTACGAGCAGTACTTC
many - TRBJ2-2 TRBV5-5 CASSFRDAGELFF TGTGCCAGCAGCTTCAGGGACGCCGGGGAGCTGTTTTTT
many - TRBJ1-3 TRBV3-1 CASSRWTASGNTIYF TGTGCCAGCAGCCGGTGGACAGCCTCTGGAAACACCATATATTTT
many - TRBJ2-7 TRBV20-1 CSARLSGSREQYF TGCAGTGCTAGGTTATCGGGTTCTCGCGAGCAGTACTTC
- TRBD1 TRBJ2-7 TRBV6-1 CASNSFNRDRAPYEQYF TGTGCCAGCAACTCCTTTAACCGGGACAGGGCCCCCTACGAGCAGTACTTC
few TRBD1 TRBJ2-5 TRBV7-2 CASSPRTGSWVTQYF TGTGCCAGCAGCCCTAGGACAGGGTCCTGGGTGACCCAGTACTTC
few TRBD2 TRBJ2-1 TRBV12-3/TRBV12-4 CASSLLRGGDEQFF TGTGCCAGCAGTTTACTGCGGGGAGGGGATGAGCAGTTCTTC
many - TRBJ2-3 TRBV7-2 CASSLARVSTDTQYF TGTGCCAGCAGCTTAGCACGGGTTAGCACAGATACGCAGTATTTT
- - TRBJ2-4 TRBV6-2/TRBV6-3 CASSYSSGGNIQYF TGTGCCAGCAGTTACTCCTCAGGGGGGAACATTCAGTACTTC
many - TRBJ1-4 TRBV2 CASRAGTQEKLFF TGTGCCAGCAGAGCCGGGACACAGGAAAAACTGTTTTTT
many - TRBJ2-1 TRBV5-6 CASSLVPNEQFF TGTGCCAGCAGCTTGGTTCCGAATGAGCAGTTCTTC
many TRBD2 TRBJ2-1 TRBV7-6 CASSPGGSSHNEQFF TGTGCCAGCAGCCCGGGGGGGAGCTCACACAATGAGCAGTTCTTC
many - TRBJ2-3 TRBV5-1 CASSLYTDTQYF TGCGCCAGCAGCTTATACACAGATACGCAGTATTTT
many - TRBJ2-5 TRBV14 CASSQDPGSRKTQYF TGTGCCAGCAGCCAAGATCCCGGGAGTCGAAAGACCCAGTACTTC
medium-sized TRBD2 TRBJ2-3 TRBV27 CASSLGTSGRADTQYF TGTGCCAGCAGTTTAGGGACTAGCGGGAGAGCAGATACGCAGTATTTT
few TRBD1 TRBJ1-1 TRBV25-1 CASSEDSLQGYILGTEAFF TGTGCCAGCAGTGAAGATAGTTTACAGGGGTATATTCTGGGCACTGAAGCTTTCTTT
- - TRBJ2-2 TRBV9 CASSATGTDNTGELFF TGTGCCAGCAGCGCCACCGGGACGGATAACACCGGGGAGCTGTTTTTT
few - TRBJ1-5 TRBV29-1 CSVQGGGGNQPQHF TGCAGCGTTCAGGGAGGGGGAGGCAATCAGCCCCAGCATTTT
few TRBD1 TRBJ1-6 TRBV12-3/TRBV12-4 CASSRGQSNSPLHF TGTGCCAGCAGCCGGGGACAGTCAAATTCACCCCTCCACTTT
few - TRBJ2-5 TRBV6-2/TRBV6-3 CASSTQGPQETQYF TGTGCCAGCAGTACCCAGGGGCCCCAAGAGACCCAGTACTTC
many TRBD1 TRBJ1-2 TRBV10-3 CAITRGTGGNYGYTF TGTGCCATCACAAGGGGGACAGGGGGTAACTATGGCTACACCTTC
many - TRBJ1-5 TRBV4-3 CASSQDFMGFQPQHF TGCGCCAGCAGCCAAGACTTTATGGGGTTTCAGCCCCAGCATTTT
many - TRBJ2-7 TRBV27 CASCPQAGDSSYEQYF TGTGCCAGCTGTCCCCAAGCAGGGGATAGCTCCTACGAGCAGTACTTC
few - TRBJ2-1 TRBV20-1 CSAREGASYNEQFF TGCAGTGCTAGAGAGGGTGCCTCCTACAATGAGCAGTTCTTC
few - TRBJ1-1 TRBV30 CAWSVLRTVLWDTEAFF TGTGCCTGGAGTGTACTTCGTACCGTATTGTGGGACACTGAAGCTTTCTTT
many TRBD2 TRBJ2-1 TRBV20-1 CSASGGTSINEQFF TGCAGTGCTAGCGGGGGGACTAGCATAAATGAGCAGTTCTTC
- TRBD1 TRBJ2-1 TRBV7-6 CASSPPGTGSNEQFF TGTGCCAGCAGCCCACCCGGGACAGGGAGCAATGAGCAGTTCTTC
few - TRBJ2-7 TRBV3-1 CASSPAGDQQYF TGTGCCAGCAGCCCTGCCGGGGACCAGCAGTACTTC
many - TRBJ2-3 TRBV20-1 CSARLGGTDTQYF TGCAGTGCTAGATTGGGCGGCACAGATACGCAGTATTTT
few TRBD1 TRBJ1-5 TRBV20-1 CSGRDRGRVSGNQPQHF TGCAGTGGACGGGACAGGGGGCGCGTGTCGGGCAATCAGCCCCAGCATTTT
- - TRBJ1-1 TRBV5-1 CASSLDEGTEAFF TGCGCCAGCAGCTTAGACGAGGGTACTGAAGCTTTCTTT
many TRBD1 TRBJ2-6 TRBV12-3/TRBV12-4 CASSTHVWDSSSGANVLTF TGTGCCAGCAGTACTCATGTGTGGGACAGTAGCTCTGGGGCCAACGTCCTGACTTTC
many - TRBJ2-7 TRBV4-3 CASSQEVQGTGEQYF TGCGCCAGCAGCCAAGAAGTACAGGGGACTGGAGAGCAGTACTTC
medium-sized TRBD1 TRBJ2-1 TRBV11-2 CASHMGQGNNEQFF TGTGCCAGCCACATGGGACAGGGAAACAATGAGCAGTTCTTC
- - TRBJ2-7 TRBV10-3 CAISEWDREQYF TGTGCCATCAGTGAATGGGACCGGGAGCAGTACTTC
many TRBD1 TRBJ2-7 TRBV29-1 CSAGQVGEQYF TGCAGCGCCGGACAGGTGGGCGAGCAGTACTTC
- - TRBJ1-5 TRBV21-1 CASSNLADGINQPQHF TGTGCCAGCAGCAACCTCGCGGACGGAATAAATCAGCCCCAGCATTTT
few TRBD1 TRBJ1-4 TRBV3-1 CASSTGGIGEKLFF TGTGCCAGCAGCACAGGGGGGATAGGTGAAAAACTGTTTTTT
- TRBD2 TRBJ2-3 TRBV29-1 CSVALAGGYRHTDTQYF TGCAGCGTCGCCCTAGCGGGGGGTTACCGACACACAGATACGCAGTATTTT